The source of this T cell receptor (beta chain) is a study of cytomegalovirus exposure and HLA in healthy donors. Study-wide results and caveats: Previously analyzed data showed that most TCR beta V segments were productive at a frequency of about 87% or about 30%.

Turning to this clone: Its antigen remains unidentified.

Primers for the PCR totalled 60 Vbeta and 13 Jbeta. Assay: immunoSEQ multiplex PCR; the TCRdb copy retains only in-frame clones and omits some. The profile shows 150,000 to 200,000 clones, 70% to 90% of them singletons. The V gene's germline CDR1 is MGHRA and CDR2 YSYEKL. With V trimmed by 1 base and J by 5 bases, 6 bases remained unmatched. The CDR3 is made up of 15 amino acids. The V and J genes are TRBV4-1 and TRBJ2-5; TRBD1 matches at 8 bases. The source is a woman between 18 and 29 years old in good health and CMV-seronegative. The sequenced sample consisted of PBMCs. CDR3 region: CASSQVSRQGETQYF. The CDR3 nucleotides are TGCGCCAGCAGCCAAGTTTCTAGACAGGGGGAGACCCAGTACTTC.